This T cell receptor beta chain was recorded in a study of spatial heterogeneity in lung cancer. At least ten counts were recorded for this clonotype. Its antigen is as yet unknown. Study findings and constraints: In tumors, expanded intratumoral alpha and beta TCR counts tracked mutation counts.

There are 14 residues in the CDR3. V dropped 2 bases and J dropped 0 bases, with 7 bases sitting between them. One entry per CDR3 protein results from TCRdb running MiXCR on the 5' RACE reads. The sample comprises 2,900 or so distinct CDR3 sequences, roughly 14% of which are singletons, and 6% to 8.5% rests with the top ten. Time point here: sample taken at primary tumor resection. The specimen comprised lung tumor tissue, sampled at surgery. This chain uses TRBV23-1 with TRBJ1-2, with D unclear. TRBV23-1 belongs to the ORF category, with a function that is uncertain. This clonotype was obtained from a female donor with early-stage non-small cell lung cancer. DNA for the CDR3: TGCGCCAGCAGTCAACGAGCACCTAACTATGGCTACACCTTC. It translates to CASSQRAPNYGYTF.